The entry below gives a single T cell receptor (beta chain) sequence along with its context. The V end was cut by 2 bases, the J end by 0 bases, with 17 bases between. Germline V lookup: CDR1 SGHRS, CDR2 YFSETQ. CDR3 size: 18 residues. The sample comes from a study of ipilimumab plus nivolumab after autologous stem cell transplantation. Only in-frame clones appear in the TCRdb table, and some are missing; sequencing was by immunoSEQ multiplex PCR. The top ten hold 58% of the sample, which has approximately 1,900 clones, 60% to 80% seen once. The sample here was PBMCs, taken in a trial of ipilimumab plus nivolumab as post-transplant consolidation. The chain joins TRBV5-1 to TRBJ1-4; D is uncertain. The sequence was obtained from a male donor with multiple myeloma. The CDR3 loop reads CASSFSTEPLTTNEKLFF. The CDR3 coding sequence is TGCGCCAGCAGCTTTAGCACAGAGCCCTTAACAACTAATGAAAAACTGTTTTTT.